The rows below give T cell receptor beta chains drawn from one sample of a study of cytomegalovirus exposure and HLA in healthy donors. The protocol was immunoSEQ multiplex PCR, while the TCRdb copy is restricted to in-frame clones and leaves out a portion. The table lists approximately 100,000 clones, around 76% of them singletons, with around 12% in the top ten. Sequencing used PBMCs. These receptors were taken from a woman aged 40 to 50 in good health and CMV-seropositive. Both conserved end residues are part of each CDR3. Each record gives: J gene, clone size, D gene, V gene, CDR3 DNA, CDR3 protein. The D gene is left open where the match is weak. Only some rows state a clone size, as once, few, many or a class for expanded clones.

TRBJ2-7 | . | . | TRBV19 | TGTGCCAGTAGTAGGGGCGGCTACGAGCAGTACTTC | CASSRGGYEQYF
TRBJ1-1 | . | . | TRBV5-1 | TGCGCCAGCACCAGGGGAATGAACACTGAAGCTTTCTTT | CASTRGMNTEAFF
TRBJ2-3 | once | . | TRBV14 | TGTGCCAGCAGCCAAGTTGGCCAAGAAACGCAGTATTTT | CASSQVGQETQYF
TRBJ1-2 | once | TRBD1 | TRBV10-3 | TGTGCCATCAGGGGGACAGGCGGTGAGGGCTACACCTTC | CAIRGTGGEGYTF
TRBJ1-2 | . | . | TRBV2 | TGTGCCAGCTCCAGGGGAAACTATGGCTACACCTTC | CASSRGNYGYTF
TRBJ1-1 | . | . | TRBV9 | TGTGCCAGCAGCGTAGACGGCAGGGACACTGAAGCTTTCTTT | CASSVDGRDTEAFF
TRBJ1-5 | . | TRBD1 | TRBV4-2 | TGTGCCAGCAGCCAAGAGGACAGGGGGCAACAGCCCCAGCATTTT | CASSQEDRGQQPQHF
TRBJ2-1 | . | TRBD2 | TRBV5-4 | TGTGCCAGCAGCTTGCTCTCCAGAGCGGGGTCGGCCTACAATGAGCAGTTCTTC | CASSLLSRAGSAYNEQFF
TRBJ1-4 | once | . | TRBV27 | TGTGCCAGCAGTACACGAGGGACTAATGAAAAACTGTTTTTT | CASSTRGTNEKLFF
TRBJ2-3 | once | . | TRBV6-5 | TGTGCCAGCAGTTACGGTCCTAGCAATGCAGATACGCAGTATTTT | CASSYGPSNADTQYF
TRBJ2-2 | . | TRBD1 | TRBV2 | TGTGCCAGCAGCGCCGGACAGGGGAACACCGGGGAGCTGTTTTTT | CASSAGQGNTGELFF
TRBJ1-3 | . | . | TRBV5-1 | TGCGCCAGCAGCTTGGACGGTGGAAACACCATATATTTT | CASSLDGGNTIYF
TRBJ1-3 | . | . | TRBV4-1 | TGCGCCAGCAGCCAACCAGGAACTGGAAACACCATATATTTT | CASSQPGTGNTIYF
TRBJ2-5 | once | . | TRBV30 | TGCGCCGGAGCGCGGGGTTCGCAAGAGACCCAGTACTTC | CAGARGSQETQYF
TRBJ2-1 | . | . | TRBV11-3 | TGTGCCAGCAGCCCCCGGGGCTCCTACAATGAGCAGTTCTTC | CASSPRGSYNEQFF
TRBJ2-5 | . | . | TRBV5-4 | TGTGCCAGCAGCTTGGTCGAGTTAGCTGGCGTGACCCAGTACTTC | CASSLVELAGVTQYF
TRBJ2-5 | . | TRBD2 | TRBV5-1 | TGCGCCAGCAGCTTGGGACTAGCGGGGAGTCAAGAGACCCAGTACTTC | CASSLGLAGSQETQYF
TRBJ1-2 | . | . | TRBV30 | TGTGCCTGGAGGCTCACAGGGAGCTATGGCTACACCTTC | CAWRLTGSYGYTF
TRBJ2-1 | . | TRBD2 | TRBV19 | TGTGCCAGTAGTATGAGATCTAGCGGGGGTTACAATGAGCAGTTCTTC | CASSMRSSGGYNEQFF
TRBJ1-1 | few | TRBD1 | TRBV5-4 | TGTGCCAGCAGCTCAGGGGGGACAGGGGGGCGCACTGAAGCTTTCTTT | CASSSGGTGGRTEAFF
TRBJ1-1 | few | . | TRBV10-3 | TGTGCCATCAGTGAGGGAGGTTTGAACACTGAAGCTTTCTTT | CAISEGGLNTEAFF
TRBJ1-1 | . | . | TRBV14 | TGTGCCAGCAGCCAAGATCTTGGGCGGGGTGAAGCTTTCTTT | CASSQDLGRGEAFF
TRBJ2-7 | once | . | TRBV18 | TGTGCCAGCTCACCAAAAGGTAGGACAGCAACTTACGAGCAGTACTTC | CASSPKGRTATYEQYF
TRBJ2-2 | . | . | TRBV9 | TGTGCCAGCAGCCTGGCGTCCACGCAGGGTACCGGGGAGCTGTTTTTT | CASSLASTQGTGELFF
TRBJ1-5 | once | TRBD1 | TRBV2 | TGTGCCAGCAGTGGGCCCGACAGGGGTCAGCCCCAGCATTTT | CASSGPDRGQPQHF
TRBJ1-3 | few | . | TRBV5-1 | TGCGCCAGCAGCTTGGGGGCGTACGGAAACACCATATATTTT | CASSLGAYGNTIYF
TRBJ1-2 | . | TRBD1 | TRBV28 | TGTGCCAGCCTGACGGGGACAGGGGGCAGTAGTGGCTACACCTTC | CASLTGTGGSSGYTF
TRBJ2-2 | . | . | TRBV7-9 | TGTGCCAGCAGCCCACAGGGTAACACCGGGGAGCTGTTTTTT | CASSPQGNTGELFF
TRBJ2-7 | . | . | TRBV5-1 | TGCGCCAGCAGCCAGCCCTCCGACACCATGACGGCCTACGAGCAGTACTTC | CASSQPSDTMTAYEQYF
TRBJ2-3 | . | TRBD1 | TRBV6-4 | TGTGCCAGCAGTGTGGACAGGACGAGCACAGATACGCAGTATTTT | CASSVDRTSTDTQYF
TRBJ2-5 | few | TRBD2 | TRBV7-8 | TGTGCCAGCAGCCTAGTATGGGGACTAGCGGGAAAGCAAGAGACCCAGTACTTC | CASSLVWGLAGKQETQYF
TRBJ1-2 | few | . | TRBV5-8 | TGTGCCAGCAGCCCCCGGGGGGTTTCTGGCTACACCTTC | CASSPRGVSGYTF
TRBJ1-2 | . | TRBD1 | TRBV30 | TGTGCCTGGAGTTGGGACAGGGATCATGGCTACACCTTC | CAWSWDRDHGYTF
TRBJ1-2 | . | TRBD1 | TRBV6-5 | TGTGCCAGCAGCAATACACGACAGGGAAGCTATGGCTACACCTTC | CASSNTRQGSYGYTF
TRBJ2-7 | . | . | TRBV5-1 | TGCGCCAGCAGCTTGGCAGGGACAAGGTCAGCCGAGCAGTACTTC | CASSLAGTRSAEQYF
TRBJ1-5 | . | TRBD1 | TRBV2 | TGTGCCAGCAGAGAGACAGGGGTCGGAAATCAGCCCCAGCATTTT | CASRETGVGNQPQHF